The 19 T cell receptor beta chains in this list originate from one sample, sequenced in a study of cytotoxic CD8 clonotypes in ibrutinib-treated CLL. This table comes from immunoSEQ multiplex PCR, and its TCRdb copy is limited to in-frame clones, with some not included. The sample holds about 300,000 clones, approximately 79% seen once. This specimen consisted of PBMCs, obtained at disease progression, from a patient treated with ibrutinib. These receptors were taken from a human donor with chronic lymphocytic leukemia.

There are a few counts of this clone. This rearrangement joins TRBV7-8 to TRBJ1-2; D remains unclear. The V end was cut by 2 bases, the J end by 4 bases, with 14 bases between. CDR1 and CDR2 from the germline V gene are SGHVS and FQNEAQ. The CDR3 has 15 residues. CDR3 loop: CASSLSLRTGYGYTF. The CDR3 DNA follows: TGTGCCAGCAGCTTATCCCTTCGGACGGGCTATGGCTACACCTTC.

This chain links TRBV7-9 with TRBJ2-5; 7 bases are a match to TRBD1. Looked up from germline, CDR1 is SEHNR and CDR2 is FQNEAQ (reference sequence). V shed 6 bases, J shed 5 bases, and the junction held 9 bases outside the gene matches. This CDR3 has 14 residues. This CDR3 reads CASRRDRDTETQYF. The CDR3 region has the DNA TGTGCCAGCAGAAGGGACAGAGACACCGAGACCCAGTACTTC.

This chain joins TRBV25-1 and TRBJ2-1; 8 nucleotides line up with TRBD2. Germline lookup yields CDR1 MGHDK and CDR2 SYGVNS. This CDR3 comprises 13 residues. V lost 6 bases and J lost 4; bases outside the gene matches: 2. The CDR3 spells CASRGGGYNEQFF. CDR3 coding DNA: TGTGCCAGCAGGGGCGGGGGGTACAATGAGCAGTTCTTC.

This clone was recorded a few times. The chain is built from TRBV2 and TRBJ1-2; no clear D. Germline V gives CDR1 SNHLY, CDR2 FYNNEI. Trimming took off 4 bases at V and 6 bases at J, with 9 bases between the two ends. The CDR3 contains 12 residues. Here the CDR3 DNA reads TGTGCCAGCAGTGGGACGGTTCATGGCTACACCTTC. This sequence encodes CASSGTVHGYTF.

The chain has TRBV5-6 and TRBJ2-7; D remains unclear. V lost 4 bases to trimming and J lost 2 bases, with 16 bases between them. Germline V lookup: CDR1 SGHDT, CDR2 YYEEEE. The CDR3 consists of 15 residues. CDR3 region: CASSPTPGSTYEQYF. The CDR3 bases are TGTGCCAGCAGCCCCACCCCTGGGTCTACCTACGAGCAGTACTTC.

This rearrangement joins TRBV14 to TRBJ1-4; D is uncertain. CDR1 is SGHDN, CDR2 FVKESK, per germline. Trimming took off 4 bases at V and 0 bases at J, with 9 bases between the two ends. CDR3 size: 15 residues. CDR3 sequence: CASSLGSPTNEKLFF. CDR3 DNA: TGTGCCAGCAGCCTCGGCTCCCCAACTAATGAAAAACTGTTTTTT.

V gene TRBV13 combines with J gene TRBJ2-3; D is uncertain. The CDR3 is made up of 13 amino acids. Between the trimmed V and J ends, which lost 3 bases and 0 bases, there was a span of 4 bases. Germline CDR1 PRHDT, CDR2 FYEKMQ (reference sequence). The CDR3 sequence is CASSFSSTDTQYF. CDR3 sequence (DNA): TGTGCCAGCAGCTTCTCTAGCACAGATACGCAGTATTTT.

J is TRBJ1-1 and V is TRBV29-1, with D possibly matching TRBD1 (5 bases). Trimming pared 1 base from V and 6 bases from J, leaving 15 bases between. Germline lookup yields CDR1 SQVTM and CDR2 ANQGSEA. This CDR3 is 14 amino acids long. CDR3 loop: CSVEGGIVGAEAFF. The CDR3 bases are TGCAGCGTTGAAGGGGGGATTGTAGGAGCTGAAGCTTTCTTT.

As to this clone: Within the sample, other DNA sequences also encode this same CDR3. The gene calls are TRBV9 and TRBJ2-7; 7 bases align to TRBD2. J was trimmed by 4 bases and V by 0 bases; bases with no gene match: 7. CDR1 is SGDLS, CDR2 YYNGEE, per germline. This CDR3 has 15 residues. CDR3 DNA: TGTGCCAGCAGCGTAGGAGGCGGGAGTTTATACGAGCAGTACTTC. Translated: CASSVGGGSLYEQYF.

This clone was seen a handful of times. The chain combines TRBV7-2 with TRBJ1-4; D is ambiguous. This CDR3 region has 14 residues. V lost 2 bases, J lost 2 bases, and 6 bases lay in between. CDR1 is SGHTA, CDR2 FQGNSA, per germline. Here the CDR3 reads CASSLIWTNEKLFF. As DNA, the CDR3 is TGTGCCAGCAGCTTAATATGGACTAATGAAAAACTGTTTTTT. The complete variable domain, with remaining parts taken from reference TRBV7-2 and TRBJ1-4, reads GAGVSQSPSNKVTEKGKDVELRCDPISGHTALYWYRQSLGQGLEFLIYFQGNSAPDKSGLPSDRFSAERTGGSVSTLTIQRTQQEDSAVYLCASSLIWTNEKLFFGSGTQLSVL.

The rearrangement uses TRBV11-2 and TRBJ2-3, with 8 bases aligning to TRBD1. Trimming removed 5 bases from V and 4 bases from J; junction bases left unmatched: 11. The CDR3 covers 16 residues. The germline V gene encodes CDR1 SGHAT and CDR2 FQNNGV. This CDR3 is CASSTGQGGFADTQYF. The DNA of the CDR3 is TGTGCCAGCAGCACCGGACAGGGTGGGTTCGCAGATACGCAGTATTTT.

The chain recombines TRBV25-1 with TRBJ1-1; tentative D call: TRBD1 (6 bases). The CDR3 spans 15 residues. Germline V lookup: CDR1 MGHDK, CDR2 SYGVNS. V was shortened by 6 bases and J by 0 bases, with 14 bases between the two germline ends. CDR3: CASRKQGWLNTEAFF. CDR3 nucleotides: TGTGCCAGCAGGAAACAGGGTTGGTTGAACACTGAAGCTTTCTTT.

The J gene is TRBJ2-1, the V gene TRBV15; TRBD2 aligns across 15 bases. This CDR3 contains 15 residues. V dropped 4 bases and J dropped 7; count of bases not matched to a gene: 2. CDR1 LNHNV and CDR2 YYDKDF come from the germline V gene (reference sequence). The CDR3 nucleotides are TGTGCCACCAGCATCGGGACTAGCGGGAGGAATGAGCAGTTCTTC. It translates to CATSIGTSGRNEQFF.

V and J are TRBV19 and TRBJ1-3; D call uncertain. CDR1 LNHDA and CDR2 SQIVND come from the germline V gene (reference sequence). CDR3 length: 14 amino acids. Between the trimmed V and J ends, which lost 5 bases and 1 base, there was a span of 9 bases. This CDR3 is CASSVTVSGNTIYF. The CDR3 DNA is TGTGCCAGTAGTGTAACAGTATCTGGAAACACCATATATTTT.

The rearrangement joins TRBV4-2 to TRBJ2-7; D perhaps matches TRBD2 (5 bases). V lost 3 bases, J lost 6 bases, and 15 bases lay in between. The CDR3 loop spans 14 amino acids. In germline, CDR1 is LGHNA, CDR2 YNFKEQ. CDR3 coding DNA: TGTGCCAGCAGCCACCTAAGGGAGTTCGGCGAGCAGTACTTC. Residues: CASSHLREFGEQYF.

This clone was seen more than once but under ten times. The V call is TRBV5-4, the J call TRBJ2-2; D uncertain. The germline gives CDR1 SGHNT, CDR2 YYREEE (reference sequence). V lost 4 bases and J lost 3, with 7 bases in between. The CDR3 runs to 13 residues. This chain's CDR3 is CASSPGDTGELFF. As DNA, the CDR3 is TGTGCCAGCAGCCCCGGAGACACCGGGGAGCTGTTTTTT.

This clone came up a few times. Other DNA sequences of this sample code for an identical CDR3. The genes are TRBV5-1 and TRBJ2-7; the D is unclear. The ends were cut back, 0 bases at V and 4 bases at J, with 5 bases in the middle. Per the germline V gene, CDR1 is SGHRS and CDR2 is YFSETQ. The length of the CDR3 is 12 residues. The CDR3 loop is CASSLVGYEQYF. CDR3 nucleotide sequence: TGCGCCAGCAGCTTGGTCGGGTACGAGCAGTACTTC.

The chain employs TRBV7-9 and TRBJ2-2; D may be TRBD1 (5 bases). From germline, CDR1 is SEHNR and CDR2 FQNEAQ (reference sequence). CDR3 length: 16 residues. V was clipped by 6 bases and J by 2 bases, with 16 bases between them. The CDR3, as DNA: TGTGCCAGCAGACAAAAGGCTGGGGCTAACACCGGGGAGCTGTTTTTT. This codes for CASRQKAGANTGELFF. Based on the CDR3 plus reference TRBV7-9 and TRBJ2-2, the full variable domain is DTGVSQNPRHKITKRGQNVTFRCDPISEHNRLYWYRQTLGQGPEFLTYFQNEAQLEKSRLLSDRFSAERPKGSFSTLEIQRTEQGDSAMYLCASRQKAGANTGELFFGEGSRLTVL.

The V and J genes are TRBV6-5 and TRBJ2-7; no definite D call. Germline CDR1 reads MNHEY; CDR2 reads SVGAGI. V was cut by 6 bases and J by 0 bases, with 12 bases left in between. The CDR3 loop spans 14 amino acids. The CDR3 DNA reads TGTGCCAGCAGCGCGGACGCGAGCTCCTACGAGCAGTACTTC. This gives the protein CASSADASSYEQYF.